In its sample, the clone carrying this T cell receptor beta chain was seen many times. The CDR3 spans 15 residues. V gave up 6 bases and J gave up 7 bases; unmatched junction bases: 11. Germline CDR1 MNHEY, CDR2 SMNVEV (reference sequence). This sample's TCRbeta library carried unique molecular identifier barcodes. TCRdb redid the calling of the PCR reads with MiXCR, one entry per CDR3 protein. The sample lists fewer than 20,000 distinct CDR3 sequences, around 5.8% occurring once. The record originates from a study of T-cell reconstitution after alpha-beta-depleted transplantation in children. The J gene is TRBJ1-5, the V gene TRBV27, with TRBD1 matching over 8 bases. The source was PBMCs, collected before TCRalphabeta/CD19-depleted stem cell transplant. The TCR originated in a boy aged 10-17 years with acute lymphoblastic leukemia, due to receive a stem cell transplant. The CDR3: CASRTTGGMGQPQHF. The CDR3 DNA follows: TGTGCCAGCAGAACTACAGGGGGGATGGGGCAGCCCCAGCATTTT.